This is a list of T cell receptor beta chains from one sample in a study of Graves' ophthalmopathy and Graves' hyperthyroidism. Via MiXCR, TCRdb re-called the multiplex PCR reads, giving one row per CDR3 protein. This sample carries around 670,000 distinct CDR3 sequences, roughly 41% of them seen once, and the ten largest clones take 44%. The material sequenced was peripheral blood. These receptors were obtained from an adult man with Graves' ophthalmopathy. CDR3s include the opening cysteine and the closing phenylalanine or tryptophan.

J,V,CDR3
TRBJ2-7,TRBV7-9,CASKPADRRTVQYF
TRBJ1-2,TRBV25-1,CASSESGGGSYGYTF
TRBJ1-2,TRBV12-3/TRBV12-4,CASSLADLALGYTF
TRBJ2-7,TRBV20-1,CSARRLASLSYEQYF
TRBJ1-2,TRBV29-1,CSADLTGGGFYGYTF
TRBJ2-5,TRBV7-9,CASSPGTTTQETQYF
TRBJ2-5,TRBV7-2,CASSLGGGGKTQYF
TRBJ1-2,TRBV29-1,CSAVRGSGNTF
TRBJ2-7,TRBV20-1,CSPRGQTQSYEQYF
TRBJ2-7,TRBV14,CASSQDRGQAYEQHF
TRBJ2-5,TRBV7-9,CASSPRTGDLLETQYF
TRBJ2-6,TRBV19,CASSRGTNVLTF
TRBJ1-2,TRBV2,CARVWGTGYTF
TRBJ1-1,TRBV10-1,CASSLQGQELTEAFF
TRBJ1-5,TRBV7-2,CASSWGTGGSNQPQHF
TRBJ2-7,TRBV12-3/TRBV12-4,CASSFYSGGRAVYEQYF
TRBJ1-6,TRBV10-3,CAIKNNRENSPLHF
TRBJ2-7,TRBV9,CASSTGHSYEQYF
TRBJ1-2,TRBV2,CASSGGQGTNYGYTF
TRBJ2-7,TRBV11-2,CASSQVVVAGSHEQYF
TRBJ2-7,TRBV9,CASSAGDPGEQYF
TRBJ2-1,TRBV14,CASSPAKERERRNEQFF
TRBJ1-2,TRBV2,CASSFLPGPRFDGYTF
TRBJ1-1,TRBV7-9,CASSLVGSRVAEAFF
TRBJ1-2,TRBV29-1,CSVEDIDSDLTPYGYTF
TRBJ2-7,TRBV20-1,CSARPTKSYEQYF
TRBJ2-7,TRBV9,CASSASGTSTHEQYF
TRBJ2-7,TRBV7-8,CASSLGTSGRARSYEQYF
TRBJ1-5,TRBV7-9,CASSSGGGQSNQPQHF
TRBJ1-2,TRBV15,CATSREDRALLYGYTF
TRBJ1-1,TRBV29-1,CSVSQGAGTEAFF
TRBJ2-5,TRBV25-1,CASSALSGHSYQETQYF
TRBJ1-6,TRBV6-6,CASSYVGDSPLHF
TRBJ2-5,TRBV7-2,CASSLMSGNETQYF
TRBJ1-4,TRBV3-1,CASSQVSEKLFF
TRBJ1-5,TRBV24-1,CASSQAGTVNQPQHF
TRBJ1-1,TRBV7-9,CASSWDSMNTEAFF
TRBJ2-7,TRBV20-1,CSARDYTYEQYF
TRBJ2-7,TRBV20-1,CSARVPGEQYF
TRBJ2-7,TRBV20-1,CSARDVRGSYEQYF
TRBJ1-2,TRBV15,CATSRDLARVYGYTF
TRBJ2-6,TRBV15,CATSRDLRYSGANVLTF
TRBJ2-6,TRBV7-7,CASSQGSLVLSGANVLTF
TRBJ2-6,TRBV12-3/TRBV12-4,CASTQQGTGANVLTF
TRBJ2-7,TRBV12-3/TRBV12-4,CASTPGGPGNEQYF
TRBJ1-6,TRBV19,CASRLEGTVNSPLHF
TRBJ2-7,TRBV7-2,CGSSLGGSYEQYF
TRBJ1-1,TRBV20-1,CSARDSPNTEAFF
TRBJ1-1,TRBV5-8,CASSSPTTIDGLGAFF